The 13 T cell receptor beta chains in this list originate from one sample, sequenced in a study of tissue T cells after allogeneic stem cell transplantation. Sample time point: mouse harvest day 7 after allogeneic transplant. Mouse grafts combined 10^7 T-cell-depleted bone marrow cells with 10^6 splenic CD5+ T cells. Measured with immunoSEQ multiplex PCR; TCRdb has only the in-frame clones, and not every one. The sample contains about 3,700 clones, around 50% of which appear only once. The specimen sequenced was lymph node tissue. These TCRs come from a female BALB/c mouse given C57BL/6 T cells with graft-versus-host disease after an allogeneic hematopoietic cell transplant.

This clone has only a few counts. Genes and germline come from the mouse. Coverage ceases 1 residue before the CDR3 finishes, and the germline J gene fills in the end. The V gene is TRBV12-2, the J gene TRBJ2-3; 13 nucleotides line up with TRBD2. The CDR3 is made up of 15 amino acids. Germline trimming cut 2 bases from V and 3 bases from J; bases unmatched to any gene: 1. Germline-derived CDR1 and CDR2 are SGHLS and HYDKME. CDR3 region: CASSRDWGGAETLYF. CDR3 DNA, as far as it was read: TGTGCCAGCTCTCGGGACTGGGGGGGAGCAGAAACGCTGTAT.

Note on this clone: Any gene name here is a mouse gene name. The read stops 1 residue short of the end of the CDR3; the missing end is completed from the germline J gene. This sequence joins TRBV12-1 and TRBJ1-1, with D perhaps matching TRBD1 (6 bases). Per the germline V gene, CDR1 is SGHSN and CDR2 is HYEKVE. Between the trimmed V and J ends, which lost 3 bases and 1 base, there was a span of 11 bases. This CDR3 has 14 amino acids. The sequenced CDR3 bases are TGTGCCAGCTCTTCCAGGGGAGGGAACACAGAAGTCTTC. Amino acids: CASSSRGGNTEVF. The complete CDR3 reads CASSSRGGNTEVFF. The full variable domain, its missing parts supplied by reference TRBV12-1 and TRBJ1-1, is DSGVVQSPRHIIKEKGGRSVLTCIPISGHSNVVWYQQTLGKELKFLIQHYEKVERDKGFLPSRFSVQQFDDYHSEMNMSALELEDSAMYFCASSSRGGNTEVFFGKGTRLTVV.

A few counts support this clone. The gene symbols are mouse symbols. Read coverage stops 1 residue before the CDR3 terminus; the germline J gene supplies the remainder. V and J are TRBV5 and TRBJ2-7, with 11 bases aligning to TRBD2. The germline CDR1 and CDR2 sequences are LGHNA and YNLKQL (reference sequence). With 0 bases clipped from V and 2 bases from J, the junction kept 0 bases outside the gene matches. There are 15 residues in the CDR3. The part of the CDR3 DNA that was read is TGTGCCAGCAGCCAAGAGACTGGGGGGGCCTATGAACAGTAC. Amino acid sequence: CASSQETGGAYEQY. The whole CDR3 sequence reads CASSQETGGAYEQYF.

On this clone itself: Each gene name is a mouse one. The read halts 1 residue ahead of the CDR3 end, with the missing end drawn from the germline J gene. The V call is TRBV26, the J call TRBJ1-1; TRBD1 agrees at 8 bases. Germline-derived CDR1 and CDR2 are KGHPV and FQNQEV (reference sequence). J gave up 5 bases and V 2 bases, and 1 base lay outside the gene matches. This CDR3 comprises 13 residues. The sequenced CDR3 bases are TGTGCCAGCAGTCTGGACAGGGGAACAGAAGTCTTC. This translates into CASSLDRGTEVF. The whole CDR3 reads CASSLDRGTEVFF.

This clone was seen more than once but under ten times. All gene names here are mouse names. The read ends 1 residue before the CDR3 terminus; that terminus is restored from the germline J gene. The V gene is TRBV19, the J gene TRBJ2-2, with 14 bases that match TRBD2. V lost 6 bases to trimming and J lost 4 bases; unmatched junction nucleotides: 5. Germline lookup yields CDR1 FNHDT and CDR2 SITEND (reference sequence). This CDR3 contains 16 residues. This CDR3 is CASIMGTGGATGQLYF. The CDR3 DNA, read in part, is TGTGCCAGCATCATGGGGACTGGGGGGGCCACCGGGCAGCTCTAC.

Regarding this clone: The genes and germline here are from mouse. From the germline J gene comes the end of the CDR3, since the read stops 1 residue before it. The chain uses TRBV16 and TRBJ1-2, with 7 positions matching TRBD1. Trimming at V came to 2 bases and at J to 0 bases, leaving 0 bases not matched to a gene. The V gene's germline CDR1 is SGHSA and CDR2 FRNQAP. This CDR3 is 14 amino acids long. CDR3 DNA (partial): TGTGCAAGCAGCTTACAGGGGGCAAACTCCGACTACACC. Its translation is CASSLQGANSDYT. The complete CDR3 reads CASSLQGANSDYTF.

To note about this clone: Mouse germline and gene names are used. The read stops 1 residue short of the end of the CDR3; the missing end is completed from the germline J gene. The J gene is TRBJ1-1, the V gene TRBV16; TRBD1 agrees at 7 bases. The CDR3 extends over 13 amino acids. The V gene's germline CDR1 is SGHSA and CDR2 FRNQAP. V was pared by 5 bases and J by 4 bases, with 4 bases of the junction left unmatched. The part of the CDR3 DNA that was read is TGTGCAAGCAGCGAACAGGGGCGCACAGAAGTCTTC. Protein: CASSEQGRTEVF. In full, the CDR3 reads CASSEQGRTEVFF.

This clone was recorded a few times. Gene names follow the mouse nomenclature. The read halts 1 residue ahead of the CDR3 end, with the missing end drawn from the germline J gene. This chain connects TRBV3 to TRBJ2-2; D gene ambiguous. CDR3 length equals 14 residues. The germline V and J ends were trimmed by 1 base and 0 bases, with 3 bases remaining between them. Germline loops: CDR1 SNHLY, CDR2 FYNGKV (reference sequence). The CDR3 reads CASSLGSNTGQLYF. The CDR3 bases that were read are TGTGCCAGCAGCTTAGGCTCAAACACCGGGCAGCTCTAC.

In regard to this clone: The gene names here belong to mouse. The read finishes 1 residue shy of the CDR3 end, and the germline J gene is used to complete it. This chain connects TRBV26 to TRBJ1-2, with 11 bases identical to TRBD1. The V gene end was trimmed by 6 bases and the J gene end by 5 bases; junction bases not matched to a gene: 5. The germline V gene has CDR1 KGHPV and CDR2 FQNQEV (reference sequence). The CDR3 has 14 residues. This chain's CDR3 is CASSPGTGGSDYTF. The sequenced CDR3 bases are TGTGCCAGCAGCCCCGGGACAGGGGGATCCGACTACACC.

As to this clone: The genes are named according to mouse. The sequence runs out 1 residue before the end of the CDR3; the remainder is reconstructed from the germline J gene. The gene calls are TRBV12-2 and TRBJ2-7; a weak D match, TRBD1 (6 bases). The V end lost 1 base, the J end lost 4 bases, and 7 bases lay between the germline ends. This CDR3 is built from 12 residues. Per germline, CDR1 SGHLS and CDR2 HYDKME. The CDR3: CASSLRGYEQYF. Partial CDR3 DNA: TGTGCCAGCTCTCTTAGGGGGTATGAACAGTAC.

Regarding this clone: Mouse gene names and germline throughout. The CDR3 end lies 1 residue beyond the end of the read and is filled in from the germline J gene. This chain connects TRBV13-2 to TRBJ2-3, with a tentative D call TRBD1 (6 bases). The V end lost 0 bases, the J end lost 3 bases, and 8 bases lay between the germline ends. The CDR3 has 14 residues. Per germline, CDR1 NNHNN and CDR2 SYGAGS (reference sequence). CDR3 DNA (partial): TGTGCCAGCGGTGATGCAGGGGCAGCAGAAACGCTGTAT. Its protein is CASGDAGAAETLY. The entire CDR3 sequence reads CASGDAGAAETLYF.

In this sample, this clone turned up a few times. Genes and germline are mouse. The CDR3 protein is CASSLSGTGGGSDYTF. Partial CDR3 DNA: TGTGCCAGCAGTCTGTCCGGGACAGGGGGTGGGTCCGACTACACC. V usage is TRBV24 and J usage is TRBJ1-2; 11 nucleotides agree with TRBD1. The read is 1 residue too short to cover the CDR3 end, so that end is filled in from the germline J gene. Germline CDR1 is KGHTA and CDR2 is FRNEEI. Unmatched junction bases numbered 6, after V lost 1 base and J lost 5 bases. This CDR3 has 16 amino acids.

This clone turned up a few times. Gene names and germline refer to mouse. The read terminates 1 residue before the CDR3 end, so the remaining end is supplied by the germline J gene. The chain carries TRBV26 and TRBJ1-2; no reliable D call. Trimming took 2 bases from V and 0 from J, leaving 1 base between them. This CDR3 is built from 12 residues. Looked up from germline, CDR1 is KGHPV and CDR2 is FQNQEV (reference sequence). CDR3 amino acids: CASSLPNSDYTF. Incomplete CDR3 DNA: TGTGCCAGCAGTCTGCCAAACTCCGACTACACC.